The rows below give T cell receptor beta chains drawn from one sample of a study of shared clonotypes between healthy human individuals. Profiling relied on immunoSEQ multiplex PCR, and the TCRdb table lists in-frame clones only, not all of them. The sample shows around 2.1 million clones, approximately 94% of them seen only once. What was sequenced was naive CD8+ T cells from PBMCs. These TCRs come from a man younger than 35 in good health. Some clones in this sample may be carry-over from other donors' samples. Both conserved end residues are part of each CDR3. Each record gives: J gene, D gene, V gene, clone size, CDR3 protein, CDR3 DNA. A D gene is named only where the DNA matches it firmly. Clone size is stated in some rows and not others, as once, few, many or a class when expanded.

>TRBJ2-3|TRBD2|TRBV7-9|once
CASSSAGGRDTQYF
TGTGCCAGCAGCTCTGCGGGAGGGCGAGATACGCAGTATTTT
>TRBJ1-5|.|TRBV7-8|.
CASSLGRNTYQPQHF
TGTGCCAGCAGCTTAGGACGGAATACTTATCAGCCCCAGCATTTT
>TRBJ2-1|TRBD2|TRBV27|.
CASSFWLAGLTSSYNEQFF
TGTGCCAGCAGTTTTTGGCTAGCGGGACTTACGAGCTCCTACAATGAGCAGTTCTTC
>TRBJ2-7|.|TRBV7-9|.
CASAPQGFPYEQYF
TGTGCCAGCGCCCCTCAAGGGTTCCCCTACGAGCAGTACTTC
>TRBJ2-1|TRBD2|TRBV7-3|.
CASSSLAGFYNEQFF
TGTGCCAGCAGCTCCTTAGCGGGATTTTACAATGAGCAGTTCTTC
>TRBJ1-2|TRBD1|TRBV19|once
CASSPGQGNYGYTF
TGTGCCAGTAGCCCAGGACAGGGGAACTATGGCTACACCTTC
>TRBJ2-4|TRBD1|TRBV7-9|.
CASSRQGQKNIQYF
TGTGCCAGCAGCCGACAGGGACAGAAAAACATTCAGTACTTC
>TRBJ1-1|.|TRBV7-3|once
CASSLTGSGNTEAFF
TGTGCCAGCAGCTTAACAGGATCCGGGAACACTGAAGCTTTCTTT
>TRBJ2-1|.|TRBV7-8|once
CASSLQAGNYNEQFF
TGTGCCAGCAGCTTACAGGCAGGGAATTACAATGAGCAGTTCTTC
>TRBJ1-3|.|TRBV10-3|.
CAISAASGRGNTIYF
TGTGCCATCAGTGCGGCGAGTGGGCGCGGAAACACCATATATTTT
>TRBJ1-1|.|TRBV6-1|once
CASSESQGRTEAFF
TGTGCCAGCAGTGAATCCCAGGGGAGAACTGAAGCTTTCTTT
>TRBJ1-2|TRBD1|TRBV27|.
CASRDGTGHSYTF
TGTGCCAGCAGGGATGGGACAGGTCATAGCTACACCTTC
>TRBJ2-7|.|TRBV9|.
CASSGGWSPSYEQYF
TGTGCCAGCAGCGGGGGGTGGTCCCCCTCCTACGAGCAGTACTTC
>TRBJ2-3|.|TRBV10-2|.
CASRERQGEVPKGLISTDTQYF
TGCGCCAGCAGGGAAAGACAGGGTGAAGTACCCAAGGGACTAATTAGCACAGATACGCAGTATTTT
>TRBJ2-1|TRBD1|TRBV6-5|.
CASSPTGGLYNEQFF
TGTGCCAGCAGTCCGACAGGGGGTCTCTACAATGAGCAGTTCTTC
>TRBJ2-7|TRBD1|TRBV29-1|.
CSVWTGGSYEQYF
TGCAGCGTTTGGACAGGGGGTTCCTACGAGCAGTACTTC
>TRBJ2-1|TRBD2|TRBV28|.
CASTSQAGGPNEQFF
TGTGCCAGCACGTCGCAGGCGGGAGGGCCGAATGAGCAGTTCTTC
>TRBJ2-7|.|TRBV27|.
CASSLEQDGSEQYF
TGTGCCAGCAGTTTAGAACAGGACGGGAGCGAGCAGTACTTC
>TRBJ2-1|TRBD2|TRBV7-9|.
CASSSLAGPYNEQFF
TGTGCCAGCAGCTCCCTAGCGGGGCCCTACAATGAGCAGTTCTTC
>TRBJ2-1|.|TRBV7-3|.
CASSPRLAPYNEQFF
TGTGCCAGCAGCCCCCGGCTAGCCCCCTACAATGAGCAGTTCTTC
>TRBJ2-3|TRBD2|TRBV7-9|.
CAEGLAGSTDTQYF
TGTGCCGAAGGACTAGCGGGCTCCACAGATACGCAGTATTTT
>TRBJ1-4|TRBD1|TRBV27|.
CASSRDREGRGEKLFF
TGTGCCAGCAGCCGGGACAGGGAAGGGAGGGGGGAAAAACTGTTTTTT